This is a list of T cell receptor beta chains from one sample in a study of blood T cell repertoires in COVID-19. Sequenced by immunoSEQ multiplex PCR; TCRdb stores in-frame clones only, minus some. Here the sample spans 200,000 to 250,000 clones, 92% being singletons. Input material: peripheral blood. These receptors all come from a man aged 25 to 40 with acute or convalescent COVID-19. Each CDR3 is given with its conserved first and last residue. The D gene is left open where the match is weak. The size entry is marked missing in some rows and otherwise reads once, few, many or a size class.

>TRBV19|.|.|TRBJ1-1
CASSITTMNTEAFF
TGTGCCAGTAGTATAACAACCATGAACACTGAAGCTTTCTTT
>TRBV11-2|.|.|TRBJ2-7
CASSRQPSYEQYF
TGTGCCAGCAGCCGACAACCTTCCTACGAGCAGTACTTC
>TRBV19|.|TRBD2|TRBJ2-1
CASSAPGLAGYEQFF
TGTGCCAGTAGTGCACCGGGACTAGCGGGTTATGAGCAGTTCTTC
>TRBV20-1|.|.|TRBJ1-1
CSASGAAGPEAFF
TGCAGTGCTAGTGGCGCAGCAGGGCCTGAAGCTTTCTTT
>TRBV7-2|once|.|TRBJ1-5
CASSLFREGQPQHF
TGTGCCAGCAGCTTATTCCGGGAAGGCCAGCCCCAGCATTTT
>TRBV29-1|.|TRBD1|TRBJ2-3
CSVAGQGTDTQYF
TGCAGCGTAGCCGGACAGGGGACAGATACGCAGTATTTT
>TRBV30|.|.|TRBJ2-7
CAWSTSPDKQQYF
TGTGCCTGGAGTACATCCCCCGACAAGCAGCAGTACTTC
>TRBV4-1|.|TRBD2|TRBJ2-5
CASSQGTSGFETQYF
TGCGCCAGCAGCCAGGGGACTAGCGGGTTTGAGACCCAGTACTTC
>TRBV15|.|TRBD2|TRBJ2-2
CATSSAGGNTGELFF
TGTGCCACCAGTTCAGCGGGAGGTAACACCGGGGAGCTGTTTTTT
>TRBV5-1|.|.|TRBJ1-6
CASSLVPGANSPLHF
TGCGCCAGCAGCTTGGTTCCAGGGGCGAATTCACCCCTCCACTTT
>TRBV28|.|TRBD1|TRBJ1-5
CASSPGQVGNQPQHF
TGTGCCAGCAGTCCCGGACAGGTTGGCAATCAGCCCCAGCATTTT
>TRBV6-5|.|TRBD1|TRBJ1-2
CASGTGGLSYTF
TGTGCCAGCGGCACAGGGGGCCTTAGCTACACCTTC
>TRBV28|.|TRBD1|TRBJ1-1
CASSPQRGRGNTEAFF
TGTGCCAGCAGTCCCCAGAGGGGGCGGGGGAACACTGAAGCTTTCTTT
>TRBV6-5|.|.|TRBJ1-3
CATISYDTIYF
TGTGCCACCATTAGTTACGACACCATATATTTT
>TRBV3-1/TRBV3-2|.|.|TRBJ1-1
CASSQRIPGLPGGAFF
TGTGCCAGCAGCCAACGTATCCCGGGACTCCCCGGGGGAGCTTTCTTT
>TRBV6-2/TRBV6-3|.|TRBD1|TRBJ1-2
CASSYVRGRGGYTF
TGTGCCAGCAGTTATGTCAGGGGGAGAGGTGGCTACACCTTC
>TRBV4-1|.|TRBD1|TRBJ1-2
CASSHATGQGYYGYTF
TGCGCCAGCAGCCATGCTACGGGACAGGGGTACTATGGCTACACCTTC
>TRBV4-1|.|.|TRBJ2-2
CASSLLRGSYRDTGELFF
TGCGCCAGCAGCCTTCTAAGGGGCAGCTACCGGGACACCGGGGAGCTGTTTTTT
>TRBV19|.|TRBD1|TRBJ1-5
CASTPRRGRLKGNQPQHF
TGTGCCAGTACCCCAAGGAGGGGGCGCTTAAAGGGGAATCAGCCCCAGCATTTT
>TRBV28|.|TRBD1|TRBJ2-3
CASSPTGRKVTDTQYF
TGTGCCAGCAGTCCGACAGGGCGGAAGGTCACAGATACGCAGTATTTT
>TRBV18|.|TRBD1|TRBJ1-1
CASSPFQGARDTEAFF
TGTGCCAGCTCACCTTTCCAGGGGGCGCGGGACACTGAAGCTTTCTTT
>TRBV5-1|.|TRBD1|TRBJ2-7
CASSLQTGGYYEQYF
TGCGCCAGCAGCCTACAGACAGGGGGTTACTACGAGCAGTACTTC
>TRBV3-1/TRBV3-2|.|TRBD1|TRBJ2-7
CASSVRDSSSYEQYF
TGTGCCAGCAGCGTCCGGGACAGCAGCTCCTACGAGCAGTACTTC
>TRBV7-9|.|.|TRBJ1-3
CASTSSRWAGNTIYF
TGTGCCAGCACCTCCTCCCGCTGGGCGGGAAACACCATATATTTT
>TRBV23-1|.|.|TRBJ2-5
CASSHPRGAETQETQYF
TGCGCCAGCAGTCACCCCCGGGGAGCGGAGACCCAAGAGACCCAGTACTTC
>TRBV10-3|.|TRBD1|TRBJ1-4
CAISDQGQGLGNEKLFF
TGTGCCATCAGTGATCAAGGACAGGGCCTTGGTAATGAAAAACTGTTTTTT
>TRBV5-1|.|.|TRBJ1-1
CASSPNIEGVEGAFF
TGCGCCAGCAGCCCCAATATCGAGGGGGTCGAGGGGGCTTTCTTT
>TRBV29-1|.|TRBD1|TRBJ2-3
CSVEVDRVTDTQYF
TGCAGCGTTGAGGTGGACAGGGTTACAGATACGCAGTATTTT
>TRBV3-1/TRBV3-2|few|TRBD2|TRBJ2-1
CASSQGRGGAGTTPEQFF
TGTGCCAGCAGCCAAGGCCGTGGTGGAGCGGGGACCACGCCGGAGCAGTTCTTC
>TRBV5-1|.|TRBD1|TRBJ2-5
CASSWDRGTQYF
TGCGCCAGCAGCTGGGACAGGGGTACCCAGTACTTC
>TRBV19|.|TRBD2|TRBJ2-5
CASSISSGGSRETQYF
TGTGCCAGTAGTATCTCCTCAGGCGGGAGCAGAGAGACCCAGTACTTC
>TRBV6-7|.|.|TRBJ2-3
CASMGGGRYPSTDTQYF
TGTGCCAGCATGGGGGGTGGGAGATACCCTAGCACAGATACGCAGTATTTT
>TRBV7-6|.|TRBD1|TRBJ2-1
CASSLGRGRNNEQFF
TGTGCCAGCAGCTTAGGCAGGGGGCGAAACAATGAGCAGTTCTTC
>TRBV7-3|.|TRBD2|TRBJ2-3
CASSLLGRGDTQYF
TGTGCCAGCAGCTTATTAGGGAGGGGAGATACGCAGTATTTT
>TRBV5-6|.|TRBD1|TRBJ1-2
CASSRRGQGAFGYTF
TGTGCCAGCAGCCGCCGGGGACAGGGGGCTTTTGGCTACACCTTC
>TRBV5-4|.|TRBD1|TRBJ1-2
CASSLPRTGEYGYTF
TGTGCCAGCAGCTTACCACGGACAGGCGAATATGGCTACACCTTC
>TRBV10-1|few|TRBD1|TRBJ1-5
CASISLRDRGYSNQPQHF
TGCGCCAGCATTTCTCTCCGGGACAGGGGGTATAGCAATCAGCCCCAGCATTTT
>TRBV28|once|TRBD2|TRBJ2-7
CASSLSTSGRNEQYF
TGTGCCAGCAGTTTATCGACTAGCGGGAGAAACGAGCAGTACTTC
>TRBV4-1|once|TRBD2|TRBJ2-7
CASSQARGLAGAYEQYF
TGCGCCAGCAGCCAGGCTAGGGGACTAGCGGGGGCCTACGAGCAGTACTTC
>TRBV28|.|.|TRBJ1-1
CASSPVWPNTEAFF
TGTGCCAGCAGCCCAGTCTGGCCGAACACTGAAGCTTTCTTT
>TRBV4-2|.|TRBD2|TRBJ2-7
CASSQEFMLAGGPSYEQYF
TGTGCCAGCAGCCAAGAATTTATGCTAGCGGGAGGTCCGTCCTACGAGCAGTACTTC
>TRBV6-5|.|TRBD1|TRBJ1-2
CASSYSGTGGNGYTF
TGTGCCAGCAGTTACTCAGGGACAGGTGGAAATGGCTACACCTTC
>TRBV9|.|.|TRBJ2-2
CASSVDPEQNTGELFF
TGTGCCAGCAGCGTAGATCCAGAACAGAACACCGGGGAGCTGTTTTTT
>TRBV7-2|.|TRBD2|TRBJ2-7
CASSLLSRDYSF
TGTGCCAGCAGCTTACTATCCCGGGACTACTCATTC
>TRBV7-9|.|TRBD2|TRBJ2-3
CASSFSSGSTDTQYF
TGTGCCAGCAGCTTTTCTAGCGGGAGCACAGATACGCAGTATTTT
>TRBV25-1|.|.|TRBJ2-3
CASRGSSDTQYF
TGTGCCAGCAGGGGGAGTTCGGATACGCAGTATTTT
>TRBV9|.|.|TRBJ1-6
CASSVRDSPVSYPLHF
TGTGCCAGCAGCGTCCGGGACTCCCCCGTGTCTTATCCCCTCCACTTT
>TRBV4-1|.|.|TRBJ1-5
CASSQAPGGVIQPQHF
TGCGCCAGCAGCCAAGCCCCCGGAGGGGTGATACAGCCCCAGCATTTT
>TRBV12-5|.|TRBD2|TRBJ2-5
CASGLVTSGGTRLYQETQYF
TGTGCTAGTGGTTTGGTAACTAGCGGGGGGACCAGACTTTACCAAGAGACCCAGTACTTC
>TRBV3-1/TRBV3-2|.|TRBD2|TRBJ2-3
CASSQVAGADTQYF
TGTGCCAGCAGCCAAGTGGCGGGAGCGGATACGCAGTATTTT
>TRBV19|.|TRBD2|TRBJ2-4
CASSILAGGIERVKYF
TGTGCCAGTAGTATTCTAGCGGGAGGAATAGAGCGGGTTAAGTACTTC
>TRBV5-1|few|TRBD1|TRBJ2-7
CASSLGGTGGEQYF
TGCGCCAGCAGCTTGGGAGGGACAGGGGGCGAGCAGTACTTC
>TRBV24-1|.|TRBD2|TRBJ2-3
CATSAEREAPVPSTDTQYF
TGTGCCACCAGTGCGGAGCGGGAGGCCCCAGTTCCTAGCACAGATACGCAGTATTTT
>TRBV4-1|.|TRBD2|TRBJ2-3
CASSQDAHLAGNQDTQYF
TGCGCCAGCAGCCAAGATGCGCATCTAGCGGGGAACCAAGATACGCAGTATTTT
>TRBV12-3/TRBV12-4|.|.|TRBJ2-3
CASTIYSADTQYF
TGTGCCAGCACCATATACTCGGCAGATACGCAGTATTTT
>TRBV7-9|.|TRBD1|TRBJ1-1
CASRPNRGNTEAFF
TGTGCCAGCAGACCGAACAGGGGGAACACTGAAGCTTTCTTT
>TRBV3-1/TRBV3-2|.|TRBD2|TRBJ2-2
CASSQDGLAGDTGELFF
TGTGCCAGCAGCCAAGATGGACTAGCGGGTGACACCGGGGAGCTGTTTTTT
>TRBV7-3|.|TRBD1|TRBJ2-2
CASSLDLTGANTGELFF
TGTGCCAGCAGCTTAGATTTGACAGGGGCGAACACCGGGGAGCTGTTTTTT
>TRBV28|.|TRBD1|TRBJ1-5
CASRSRDSPGQPQHF
TGTGCCAGTCGCTCCCGGGACAGTCCGGGTCAGCCCCAGCATTTT